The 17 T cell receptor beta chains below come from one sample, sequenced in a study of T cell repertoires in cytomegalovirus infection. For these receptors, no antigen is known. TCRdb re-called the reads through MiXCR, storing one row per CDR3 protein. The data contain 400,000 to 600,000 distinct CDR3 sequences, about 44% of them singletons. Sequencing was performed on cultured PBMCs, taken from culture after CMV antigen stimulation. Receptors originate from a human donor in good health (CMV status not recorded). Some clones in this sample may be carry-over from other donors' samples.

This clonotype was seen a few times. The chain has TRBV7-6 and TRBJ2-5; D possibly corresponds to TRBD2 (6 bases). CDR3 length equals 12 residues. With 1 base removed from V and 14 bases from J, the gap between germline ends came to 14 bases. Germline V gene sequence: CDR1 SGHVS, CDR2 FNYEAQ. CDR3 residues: CASSLVTGTGYF. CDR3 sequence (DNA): TGTGCCAGCAGCTTAGTAACCGGGACTGGATACTTC.

In DNA, the CDR3 is TGCGCCAGCAGCCAAAGGGCTAGGCCCCGGGGCACAGATACGCAGTATTTT. This sequence encodes CASSQRARPRGTDTQYF. The chain is built from TRBV4-3 and TRBJ2-3; D gene ambiguous. The CDR3 is 17 amino acids. In germline, CDR1 is LGHNA, CDR2 YSLEER. V was pared by 2 bases and J by 1 base, with 16 bases between.

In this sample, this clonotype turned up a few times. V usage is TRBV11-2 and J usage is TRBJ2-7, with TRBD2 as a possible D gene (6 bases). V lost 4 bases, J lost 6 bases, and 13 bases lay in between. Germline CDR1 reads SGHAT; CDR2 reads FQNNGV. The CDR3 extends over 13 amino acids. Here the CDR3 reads CASSWSGFGEQYF. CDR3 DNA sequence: TGTGCCAGCAGCTGGAGCGGGTTCGGCGAGCAGTACTTC.

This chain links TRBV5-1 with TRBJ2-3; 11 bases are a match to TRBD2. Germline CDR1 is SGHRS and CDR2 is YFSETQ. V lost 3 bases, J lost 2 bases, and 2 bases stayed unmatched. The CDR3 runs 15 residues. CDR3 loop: CASSWGLADTDTQYF. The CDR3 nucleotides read TGCGCCAGCAGCTGGGGACTAGCGGACACAGATACGCAGTATTTT.

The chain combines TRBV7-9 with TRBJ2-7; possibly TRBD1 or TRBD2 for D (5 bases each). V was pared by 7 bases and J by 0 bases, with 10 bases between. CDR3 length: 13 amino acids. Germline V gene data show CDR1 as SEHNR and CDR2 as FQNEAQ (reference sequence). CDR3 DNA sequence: TGTGCCAGCACCAGGGACCGCTCCTACGAGCAGTACTTC. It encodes CASTRDRSYEQYF.

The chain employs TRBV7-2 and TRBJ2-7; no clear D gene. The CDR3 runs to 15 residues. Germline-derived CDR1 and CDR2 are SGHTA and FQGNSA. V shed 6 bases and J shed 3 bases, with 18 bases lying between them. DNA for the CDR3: TGTGCCAGCAGAAAAGCGCTGGTAACCCACTACGAGCAGTACTTC. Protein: CASRKALVTHYEQYF. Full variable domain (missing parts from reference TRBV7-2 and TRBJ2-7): GAGVSQSPSNKVTEKGKDVELRCDPISGHTALYWYRQSLGQGLEFLIYFQGNSAPDKSGLPSDRFSAERTGGSVSTLTIQRTQQEDSAVYLCASRKALVTHYEQYFGPGTRLTVT.

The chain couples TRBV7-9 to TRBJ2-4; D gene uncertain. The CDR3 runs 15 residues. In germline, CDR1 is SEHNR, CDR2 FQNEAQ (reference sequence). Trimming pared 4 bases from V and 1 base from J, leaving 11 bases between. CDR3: CASSSPVLAKNIQYF. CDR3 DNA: TGTGCCAGCAGCTCCCCCGTTTTGGCCAAAAACATTCAGTACTTC.

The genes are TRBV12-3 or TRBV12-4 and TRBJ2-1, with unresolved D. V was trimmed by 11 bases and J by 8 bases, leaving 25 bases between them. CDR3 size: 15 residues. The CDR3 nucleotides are TGTGCCTCAAACCCGTCGAGGATTATCCTCGATGAGCAGTTCTTC. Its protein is CASNPSRIILDEQFF.

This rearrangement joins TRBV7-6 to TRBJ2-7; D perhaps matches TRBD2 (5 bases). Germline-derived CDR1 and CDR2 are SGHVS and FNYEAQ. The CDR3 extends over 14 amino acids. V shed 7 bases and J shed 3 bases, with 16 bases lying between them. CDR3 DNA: TGTGCCAGCACTAATGAGGGAGTCGACTACGAGCAGTACTTC. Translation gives CASTNEGVDYEQYF.

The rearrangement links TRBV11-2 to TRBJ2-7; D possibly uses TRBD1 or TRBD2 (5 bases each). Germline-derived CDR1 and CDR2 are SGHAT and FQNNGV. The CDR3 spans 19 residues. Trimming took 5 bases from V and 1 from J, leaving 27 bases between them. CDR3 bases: TGTGCCAGCAGCGGAAGGCTAGACCGGGGCCTAAGACCTTCCTACGAGCAGTACTTC. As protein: CASSGRLDRGLRPSYEQYF.

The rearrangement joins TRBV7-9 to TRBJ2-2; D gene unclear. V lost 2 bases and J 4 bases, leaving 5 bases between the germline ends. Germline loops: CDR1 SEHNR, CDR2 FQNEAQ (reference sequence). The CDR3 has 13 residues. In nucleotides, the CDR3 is TGTGCCAGCAGCTTAAATCCCACCGGGGAGCTGTTTTTT. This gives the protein CASSLNPTGELFF.

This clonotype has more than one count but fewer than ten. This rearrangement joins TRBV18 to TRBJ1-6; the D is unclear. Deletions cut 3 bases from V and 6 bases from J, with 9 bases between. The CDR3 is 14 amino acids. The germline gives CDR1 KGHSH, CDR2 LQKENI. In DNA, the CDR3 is TGTGCCAGCTCACCGGCTCCACCTAATTCACCCCTCCACTTT. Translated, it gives CASSPAPPNSPLHF.

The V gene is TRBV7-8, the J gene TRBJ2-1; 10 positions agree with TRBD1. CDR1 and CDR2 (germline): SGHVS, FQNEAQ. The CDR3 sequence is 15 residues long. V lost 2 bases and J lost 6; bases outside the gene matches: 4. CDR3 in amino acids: CASSLRTGGFNEQFF. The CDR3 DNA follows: TGTGCCAGCAGCTTAAGGACAGGGGGATTCAATGAGCAGTTCTTC.

DNA for the CDR3: TGTGCCAGCAGCGCCGACTGGTTAGATACGCAGTATTTT. It translates to CASSADWLDTQYF. The chain is built from TRBV7-9 and TRBJ2-3; no definite D call. The germline CDR1 and CDR2 sequences are SEHNR and FQNEAQ (reference sequence). The CDR3 extends over 13 amino acids. The V and J ends lost 5 bases and 5 bases respectively, with 11 bases between them. The variable domain in full, with the rest retrieved from reference TRBV7-9 and TRBJ2-3, is DTGVSQNPRHKITKRGQNVTFRCDPISEHNRLYWYRQTLGQGPEFLTYFQNEAQLEKSRLLSDRFSAERPKGSFSTLEIQRTEQGDSAMYLCASSADWLDTQYFGPGTRLTVL.

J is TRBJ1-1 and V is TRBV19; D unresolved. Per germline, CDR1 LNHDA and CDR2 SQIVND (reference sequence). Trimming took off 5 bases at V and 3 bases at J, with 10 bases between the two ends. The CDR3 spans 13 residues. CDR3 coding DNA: TGTGCCAGTAGTTTAATATCGGACACTGAAGCTTTCTTT. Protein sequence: CASSLISDTEAFF.

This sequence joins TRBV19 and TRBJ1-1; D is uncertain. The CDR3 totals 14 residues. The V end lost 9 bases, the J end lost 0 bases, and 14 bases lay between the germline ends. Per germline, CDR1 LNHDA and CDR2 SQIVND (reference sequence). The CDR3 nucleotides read TGTGCCAGGGAGGTGGAGGGAATGAACACTGAAGCTTTCTTT. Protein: CAREVEGMNTEAFF. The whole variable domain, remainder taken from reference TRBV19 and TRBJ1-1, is DGGITQSPKYLFRKEGQNVTLSCEQNLNHDAMYWYRQDPGQGLRLIYYSQIVNDFQKGDIAEGYSVSREKKESFPLTVTSAQKNPTAFYLCAREVEGMNTEAFFGQGTRLTVV.

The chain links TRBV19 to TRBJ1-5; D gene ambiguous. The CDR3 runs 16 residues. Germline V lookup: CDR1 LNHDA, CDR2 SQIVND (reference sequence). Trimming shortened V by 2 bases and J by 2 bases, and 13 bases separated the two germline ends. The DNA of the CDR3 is TGTGCCAGTAGTATAACTTGGGGTTATGGCAATCAGCCCCAGCATTTT. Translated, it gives CASSITWGYGNQPQHF.